Shown below are 30 T cell receptor beta chains from a single sample sequenced in a study of blood T cell repertoires in COVID-19. Sequencing was performed with immunoSEQ multiplex PCR; in TCRdb, only in-frame clones are kept and a portion is missing. The data show approximately 250,000 clones, with around 88% seen just once and under 2% held by the top ten. The sample was peripheral blood. The receptors derive from a man aged 30 to 39 with active or convalescent COVID-19.

A note on this clone: The sample contains more than one DNA sequence encoding this CDR3. The chain employs TRBV5-1 and TRBJ1-1, with D hard to call. V lost 0 bases and J 2 bases, leaving 8 bases between the germline ends. The CDR3 totals 14 residues. Germline assignment: CDR1 SGHRS and CDR2 YFSETQ. The CDR3 reads CASSLEQTNTEAFF. In DNA form, the CDR3 reads TGCGCCAGCAGCTTGGAGCAAACCAACACTGAAGCTTTCTTT.

The chain joins TRBV9 to TRBJ2-2; maybe TRBD1 (5 bases). The CDR3 runs 20 residues. V shed 1 base and J shed 0 bases, with 22 bases lying between them. In germline, CDR1 is SGDLS, CDR2 YYNGEE. This CDR3 reads CASSVSPRTNKSTNTGELFF. Here the CDR3 DNA reads TGTGCCAGCAGCGTATCACCGCGGACAAATAAATCTACGAACACCGGGGAGCTGTTTTTT.

The chain has TRBV20-1 and TRBJ2-7; a weak D match, TRBD2 (7 bases). In germline, CDR1 is DFQATT, CDR2 SNEGSKA (reference sequence). Trimming took off 3 bases at V and 3 bases at J, with 18 bases between the two ends. This CDR3 is 15 amino acids long. CDR3 bases: TGCAGTGCTAGTCCTGCCTGGGGGGGCTACTACGAGCAGTACTTC. This translates into CSASPAWGGYYEQYF.

The V gene is TRBV9, the J gene TRBJ1-1; D is ambiguous. Germline CDR1 reads SGDLS; CDR2 reads YYNGEE. The ends were cut back, 4 bases at V and 0 bases at J, with 13 bases in the middle. This CDR3 has 15 residues. The CDR3 DNA is TGTGCCAGCAGCCCGAACGACAACATGAACACTGAAGCTTTCTTT. Protein sequence: CASSPNDNMNTEAFF.

This clone was observed a handful of times. CDR3 region: CASRGQGANTEAFF. CDR3 nucleotides: TGCGCCAGCAGGGGACAGGGGGCGAACACTGAAGCTTTCTTT. The V gene is TRBV10-2, the J gene TRBJ1-1, with 12 bases that match TRBD1. From germline, CDR1 is WSHSY and CDR2 SAAADI. The V gene end was trimmed by 6 bases and the J gene end by 1 base; junction bases not matched to a gene: 0. CDR3 length: 14 amino acids.

V is TRBV19 and J is TRBJ1-5, with 7 bases matching TRBD1. The CDR3 has 14 amino acids. Germline V CDR1 and CDR2: LNHDA, SQIVND (reference sequence). With 1 base clipped from V and 5 bases from J, the junction kept 2 bases outside the gene matches. CDR3 nucleotides: TGTGCCAGTAGTATAGGACAGGGTGATCAGCCCCAGCATTTT. This encodes CASSIGQGDQPQHF.

This chain joins TRBV3-1 (or the pseudogene TRBV3-2) and TRBJ1-2; the D gene is possibly TRBD1 (6 bases). Trimming removed 7 bases at V and 4 bases at J, with 16 bases between. Germline CDR1 reads LGHDT; CDR2 reads YNNKEL (reference sequence). This CDR3 has 14 residues. CDR3 sequence (DNA): TGTGCCAGCAAGGAGCAGGGGCATGGCTATGGCTACACCTTC. Its translation is CASKEQGHGYGYTF.

V gene TRBV19 combines with J gene TRBJ1-2; D possibly corresponds to TRBD1 (6 bases). Looked up from germline, CDR1 is LNHDA and CDR2 is SQIVND (reference sequence). The V gene lost 6 bases and the J gene lost 3 bases, with 14 bases spanning the gap. CDR3 length: 14 amino acids. For the CDR3, the DNA is TGTGCCAGTAGCAACTCGGACAGTTACTATGGCTACACCTTC. It translates to CASSNSDSYYGYTF.

V and J are TRBV27 and TRBJ2-2; 9 bases map to TRBD1. The V gene's germline CDR1 is MNHEY and CDR2 SMNVEV (reference sequence). The trim removed 5 bases at V and 6 bases at J, leaving 13 bases unmatched. The CDR3 is 17 residues long. The chain's CDR3 is CASSPGGQGGMAGELFF. The CDR3 DNA reads TGTGCCAGCAGTCCAGGGGGACAGGGAGGAATGGCCGGGGAGCTGTTTTTT.

The sample holds a few counts of this clone. J is TRBJ1-2 and V is TRBV27; 7 bases are shared with TRBD1. Unmatched junction bases numbered 10, after V lost 4 bases and J lost 5 bases. The CDR3 sequence is 15 residues long. CDR1 and CDR2 (germline): MNHEY, SMNVEV (reference sequence). CDR3 in DNA: TGTGCCAGCAGTTCCCCCACCAGGGGGTTGTATGGCTACACCTTC. As protein: CASSSPTRGLYGYTF.

This clone was observed a single time. The chain uses TRBV30 and TRBJ1-5; D possibly corresponds to TRBD1 (6 bases). Germline V gives CDR1 GTSNPN, CDR2 SVGIG (reference sequence). The CDR3 sequence is 16 residues long. Trimming removed 3 bases at V and 0 bases at J, with 15 bases between. CDR3 loop: CAWRLGTSDSNQPQHF. As DNA, the CDR3 is TGTGCCTGGAGACTCGGGACATCGGATAGCAATCAGCCCCAGCATTTT.

The chain links TRBV9 to TRBJ2-2; 12 nucleotides line up with TRBD2. The CDR3 totals 18 residues. The junction had 10 bases not matched to a gene; V was cut back by 0 bases and J by 7 bases. Germline CDR1 SGDLS, CDR2 YYNGEE. CDR3 residues: CASSVGGLAGLEGGELFF. The DNA of the CDR3 is TGTGCCAGCAGCGTAGGCGGACTAGCGGGGTTGGAGGGCGGGGAGCTGTTTTTT.

This chain links TRBV4-2 with TRBJ2-5, with D uncertain. Trimming removed 0 bases at V and 5 bases at J, with 10 bases between. The CDR3 consists of 14 residues. The V gene's germline CDR1 is LGHNA and CDR2 YNFKEQ. The CDR3 protein is CASSQDVAGETQYF. CDR3 DNA: TGTGCCAGCAGCCAAGATGTAGCCGGTGAGACCCAGTACTTC.

The rearrangement joins TRBV5-1 to TRBJ1-2, with a tentative D call TRBD1 (6 bases). The CDR3 is 13 amino acids. Germline assignment: CDR1 SGHRS and CDR2 YFSETQ. V gave up 4 bases and J gave up 2 bases, with 9 bases separating them. The CDR3 loop is CASSRGQNYGYTF. In nucleotides, the CDR3 is TGCGCCAGCAGCCGTGGACAGAACTATGGCTACACCTTC. Using reference TRBV5-1 and TRBJ1-2 for the parts outside the CDR3, the full variable domain is KAGVTQTPRYLIKTRGQQVTLSCSPISGHRSVSWYQQTPGQGLQFLFEYFSETQRNKGNFPGRFSGRQFSNSRSEMNVSTLELGDSALYLCASSRGQNYGYTFGSGTRLTVV.

The V call is TRBV30, the J call TRBJ1-2; D perhaps matches TRBD1 (6 bases). CDR3 length equals 12 residues. Trimming left V 2 bases short and J 4 bases short, with 8 bases between. Germline V gives CDR1 GTSNPN, CDR2 SVGIG (reference sequence). CDR3 in amino acids: CAWSLQGYGYTF. The CDR3 region has the DNA TGTGCCTGGAGTTTACAGGGCTATGGCTACACCTTC.

The chain links TRBV10-2 to TRBJ1-5; D gene ambiguous. From germline, CDR1 is WSHSY and CDR2 SAAADI. Trimming pared 9 bases from V and 0 bases from J, leaving 9 bases between. The CDR3 runs 13 residues. The CDR3, as DNA: TGCGCCAGTACAGAATATAGCAATCAGCCCCAGCATTTT. Translating it yields CASTEYSNQPQHF.

This clone was detected a few times. This sequence joins TRBV3-1 (or the pseudogene TRBV3-2) and TRBJ1-3; 7 bases align to TRBD1. This CDR3 comprises 12 residues. V was clipped by 6 bases and J by 10 bases; unmatched bases: 6. Germline CDR1 is LGHDT and CDR2 is YNNKEL (reference sequence). The chain's CDR3 is CASRQGLGTIYF. The CDR3 coding sequence is TGTGCCAGCAGACAGGGGCTAGGGACCATATATTTT.

Comments on this clone: One end of the junction does not line up with germline, which may come from a read error. The CDR3: CASSQVTEFYF. In DNA form, the CDR3 reads TGTGCCAGCAGCCAAGTCACAGAGTTTTACTTC. The rearrangement joins TRBV3-1 (or the pseudogene TRBV3-2) to TRBJ1-2; no firm D call. Germline values: CDR1 LGHDT, CDR2 YNNKEL (reference sequence). The CDR3 is 11 amino acids.

The chain is built from TRBV3-1 (or the pseudogene TRBV3-2) and TRBJ1-6; 9 bases fit TRBD1. The CDR3 is made up of 13 amino acids. Germline CDR1 and CDR2: LGHDT and YNNKEL (reference sequence). The ends lost 4 bases at V and 16 bases at J; junction bases unmatched: 8. CDR3 region: CASSPRTGEKLHF. The CDR3 DNA reads as TGTGCCAGCAGCCCGAGGACAGGGGAAAAACTCCACTTT.

This clone showed up just a few times. As DNA, the CDR3 is TGTGCCAGCAGCTTGACAGGTAATCAGCCCCAGCATTTT. This codes for CASSLTGNQPQHF. The chain carries TRBV7-9 and TRBJ1-5; the D gene is possibly TRBD1 (6 bases). The CDR3 has 13 residues. Germline V lookup: CDR1 SEHNR, CDR2 FQNEAQ (reference sequence). Trimming took off 3 bases at V and 4 bases at J, with 7 bases between the two ends.

J is TRBJ2-1 and V is TRBV2; TRBD2 might be the D (5 bases). Germline V lookup: CDR1 SNHLY, CDR2 FYNNEI. The V end was cut by 3 bases, the J end by 0 bases, with 27 bases between. This CDR3 region has 21 residues. This CDR3 reads CASSDPGFGMGVDNSYNEQFF. In nucleotides, the CDR3 is TGTGCCAGCAGTGACCCCGGGTTTGGGATGGGAGTGGATAACTCCTACAATGAGCAGTTCTTC.

The chain has TRBV25-1 and TRBJ1-2; D call uncertain. Germline V gene lookup returns CDR1 MGHDK and CDR2 SYGVNS. The germline V and J ends were trimmed by 0 bases and 5 bases, with 13 bases remaining between them. CDR3 length: 15 residues. The CDR3 loop reads CASSEYYDELYGYTF. DNA for the CDR3: TGTGCCAGCAGTGAATACTATGATGAGTTGTATGGCTACACCTTC.

This clone was counted a few times. This chain joins TRBV19 and TRBJ1-5; 9 bases agree with TRBD1. V gave up 6 bases and J gave up 5 bases; unmatched junction bases: 2. Germline values: CDR1 LNHDA, CDR2 SQIVND (reference sequence). CDR3 size: 13 residues. The CDR3 loop reads CASRTGGDQPQHF. The CDR3 region has the DNA TGTGCCAGTAGGACAGGGGGGGATCAGCCCCAGCATTTT.

CDR3 sequence reads: CASSQVVAGVKTDTQYF. CDR3 DNA sequence: TGCGCCAGCAGCCAAGTAGTAGCGGGGGTTAAGACAGATACGCAGTATTTT. This rearrangement joins TRBV4-1 to TRBJ2-3, with 9 bases that match TRBD2. V shed 1 base, J shed 3 bases, and the junction held 8 bases outside the gene matches. The CDR3 is made up of 17 amino acids. CDR1 and CDR2 from the germline V gene are MGHRA and YSYEKL.

V and J are TRBV18 and TRBJ2-7, with TRBD1 identical over 9 bases. Germline V gene sequence: CDR1 KGHSH, CDR2 LQKENI. With 4 bases clipped from V and 0 bases from J, the junction kept 4 bases outside the gene matches. This CDR3 has 15 amino acids. CDR3 sequence: CASSLGQGLSYEQYF. CDR3 DNA: TGTGCCAGCTCACTTGGACAGGGGCTCTCCTACGAGCAGTACTTC. Based on the CDR3 plus reference TRBV18 and TRBJ2-7, the full variable domain is NAGVMQNPRHLVRRRGQEARLRCSPMKGHSHVYWYRQLPEEGLKFMVYLQKENIIDESGMPKERFSAEFPKEGPSILRIQQVVRGDSAAYFCASSLGQGLSYEQYFGPGTRLTVT.

V gene TRBV29-1 combines with J gene TRBJ1-4, with D perhaps TRBD1 (5 bases). Germline lookup yields CDR1 SQVTM and CDR2 ANQGSEA. Trimming took off 0 bases at V and 8 bases at J, with 13 bases between the two ends. The CDR3 spans 14 residues. The CDR3 region is CSVEESGLGEKLFF. CDR3 nucleotides: TGCAGCGTTGAAGAGTCAGGGTTGGGGGAAAAACTGTTTTTT.

Written as DNA, the CDR3 is TGTGCCAGCAGACCGACTTACACAGATACGCAGTATTTT. Translating it yields CASRPTYTDTQYF. The chain links TRBV5-6 to TRBJ2-3; D not certain. The CDR3 spans 13 residues. CDR1 and CDR2 (germline): SGHDT, YYEEEE. V lost 5 bases and J 2 bases, leaving 9 bases between the germline ends.

The chain employs TRBV10-2 and TRBJ1-4, with unresolved D. V was trimmed by 2 bases and J by 7 bases, leaving 17 bases between them. Germline CDR1 reads WSHSY; CDR2 reads SAAADI. This CDR3 has 16 amino acids. The CDR3 here is CASSELGEGEREKLFF. The CDR3 DNA reads as TGCGCCAGCAGTGAGCTTGGAGAGGGCGAGCGTGAAAAACTGTTTTTT.

The genes are TRBV5-6 and TRBJ2-1; 7 positions agree with TRBD2. V was clipped by 4 bases and J by 4 bases; unmatched bases: 8. The CDR3 totals 15 residues. CDR1 SGHDT and CDR2 YYEEEE come from the germline V gene. The CDR3 region is CASSDSSGYYNEQFF. CDR3 in DNA: TGTGCCAGCAGCGATTCTAGCGGCTATTACAATGAGCAGTTCTTC.

The chain joins TRBV5-8 to TRBJ1-5, with D possibly TRBD1 on 6 matching bases. This CDR3 spans 17 amino acids. Trimming shortened V by 3 bases and J by 2 bases, and 18 bases separated the two germline ends. Germline V gives CDR1 SGHTS, CDR2 YDEGEE. CDR3: CASSSQWGGLGNQPQHF. Written as DNA, the CDR3 is TGTGCCAGCAGCTCACAATGGGGGGGGCTGGGCAATCAGCCCCAGCATTTT.